The 23 T cell receptor beta chains presented below share a single source sample, sequenced in a study of T cells after posttransplantation cyclophosphamide. Using immunoSEQ multiplex PCR, the repertoire was profiled, and TCRdb retains in-frame clones only, with some absent. The table includes more than 10,000 clones, about nine tenths detected once. Cyclophosphamide on days +3 and +4 followed busulfan-fludarabine conditioning and a marrow graft. The specimen was PBMCs, collected after allogeneic stem cell transplant with posttransplant cyclophosphamide. The receptors were sampled from a female patient in her 30s who received an allogeneic stem cell transplant from an unrelated donor, was CMV-positive, and had no GVHD. Some of the T cells may derive from the graft donor.

V gene TRBV5-4 combines with J gene TRBJ1-2, with D uncertain. V lost 0 bases and J lost 4, with 16 bases in between. This CDR3 region has 16 residues. Germline V CDR1 and CDR2: SGHNT, YYREEE (reference sequence). The CDR3, as DNA: TGTGCCAGCAGCTTGGCCGGGGAGGGTGAGGGCTATGGCTACACCTTC. It specifies CASSLAGEGEGYGYTF.

This rearrangement joins TRBV5-1 to TRBJ2-3, with 7 bases aligning to TRBD2. The V gene's germline CDR1 is SGHRS and CDR2 YFSETQ. With 0 bases clipped from V and 7 bases from J, the junction kept 5 bases outside the gene matches. This CDR3 comprises 14 residues. CDR3 DNA sequence: TGCGCCAGCAGCTTGGAACTAGCGATGCATACGCAGTATTTT. Translation: CASSLELAMHTQYF. The full variable domain, rest sourced from reference TRBV5-1 and TRBJ2-3, is KAGVTQTPRYLIKTRGQQVTLSCSPISGHRSVSWYQQTPGQGLQFLFEYFSETQRNKGNFPGRFSGRQFSNSRSEMNVSTLELGDSALYLCASSLELAMHTQYFGPGTRLTVL.

The V and J genes are TRBV5-1 and TRBJ2-3; weak D call: TRBD2 (6 bases). The CDR3 is made up of 16 amino acids. The germline V gene encodes CDR1 SGHRS and CDR2 YFSETQ. Trimming cost V 4 bases and J 6 bases, with 21 bases left between them. CDR3 residues: CASSPPTSTRADTQYF. In DNA form, the CDR3 reads TGCGCCAGCAGCCCGCCGACTAGTACCCGAGCGGATACGCAGTATTTT. The entire variable domain, with the rest obtained from reference TRBV5-1 and TRBJ2-3, is as follows: KAGVTQTPRYLIKTRGQQVTLSCSPISGHRSVSWYQQTPGQGLQFLFEYFSETQRNKGNFPGRFSGRQFSNSRSEMNVSTLELGDSALYLCASSPPTSTRADTQYFGPGTRLTVL.

The genes are TRBV6-4 and TRBJ2-2; possibly TRBD2 for D (6 bases). The germline V gene has CDR1 MRHNA and CDR2 SNTAGT. Trimming shortened V by 8 bases and J by 4 bases, and 11 bases separated the two germline ends. This CDR3 spans 13 amino acids. The CDR3 DNA is TGTGCCAGCCGACTAGGGGTCACCGGGGAGCTGTTTTTT. Its translation is CASRLGVTGELFF.

The chain employs TRBV11-2 and TRBJ1-6; D not certain. The germline V and J ends were trimmed by 2 bases and 0 bases, with 14 bases remaining between them. Germline CDR1 SGHAT, CDR2 FQNNGV. The CDR3 extends over 18 amino acids. The DNA of the CDR3 is TGTGCCAGCAGCTTAACCAGGCTCTCGAGCTCCTATAATTCACCCCTCCACTTT. Residues: CASSLTRLSSSYNSPLHF.

This clone was seen once. V usage is TRBV28 and J usage is TRBJ1-3, with D unresolved. The V gene's germline CDR1 is MDHEN and CDR2 SYDVKM. Between the trimmed V and J ends, which lost 1 base and 4 bases, there was a span of 8 bases. The CDR3 runs to 14 residues. CDR3 residues: CASSLSGLGNTIYF. The CDR3, as DNA: TGTGCCAGCAGTTTATCTGGCCTGGGAAACACCATATATTTT.

This chain uses TRBV5-4 with TRBJ2-7, with TRBD1 identical over 7 bases. J was trimmed by 3 bases and V by 2 bases; bases with no gene match: 8. Germline lookup yields CDR1 SGHNT and CDR2 YYREEE (reference sequence). This CDR3 is built from 15 residues. CDR3 DNA sequence: TGTGCCAGCAGCTTTTTATCCAGGGGGAGCTACGAGCAGTACTTC. Its translation: CASSFLSRGSYEQYF.

In this sample, this clone turned up a few times. The J gene is TRBJ2-7, the V gene TRBV2, with D possibly TRBD1 on 6 matching bases. The CDR3 sequence is 11 residues long. The V gene's germline CDR1 is SNHLY and CDR2 FYNNEI. V lost 8 bases, J lost 4 bases, and 9 bases lay in between. The DNA for the CDR3 is TGTGCCAGCTGGGACAATTACGAGCAGTACTTC. Encoded protein: CASWDNYEQYF.

The chain couples TRBV9 to TRBJ1-2; 7 nucleotides agree with TRBD1. Germline V gene data show CDR1 as SGDLS and CDR2 as YYNGEE. V lost 4 bases, J lost 2 bases, and 14 bases stayed unmatched. CDR3 length: 17 amino acids. CDR3 nucleotides: TGTGCCAGCAGCTTTAGCAGGGGGGAGAATTCCAACTATGGCTACACCTTC. Its translation is CASSFSRGENSNYGYTF. Filled out from reference TRBV9 and TRBJ1-2, the complete variable domain reads DSGVTQTPKHLITATGQRVTLRCSPRSGDLSVYWYQQSLDQGLQFLIQYYNGEERAKGNILERFSAQQFPDLHSELNLSSLELGDSALYFCASSFSRGENSNYGYTFGSGTRLTVV.

The rearrangement joins TRBV5-1 to TRBJ2-3; the match to TRBD2 covers 11 bases. Germline CDR1 is SGHRS and CDR2 is YFSETQ. J lost 0 bases, V lost 0 bases, and 9 bases had no gene match. The CDR3 consists of 19 residues. The CDR3 DNA is TGCGCCAGCAGCTTGGTTGGTAGCGGGGGGGTCACTAGCACAGATACGCAGTATTTT. Protein: CASSLVGSGGVTSTDTQYF.

This CDR3 is CASSVESYSYEQYF. The CDR3 DNA sequence: TGTGCCAGCAGCGTAGAATCGTACTCCTACGAGCAGTACTTC. V gene TRBV9 combines with J gene TRBJ2-7; D not resolved. V was trimmed by 0 bases and J by 0 bases, leaving 7 bases between them. The germline gives CDR1 SGDLS, CDR2 YYNGEE. CDR3 length: 14 amino acids.

The CDR3 sequence is CASSYAASGRNEQFF. In DNA, the CDR3 is TGTGCCAGCAGTTACGCGGCTAGCGGGAGGAATGAGCAGTTCTTC. The rearrangement uses TRBV6-5 and TRBJ2-1; TRBD2 agrees at 11 bases. This CDR3 has 15 residues. J lost 7 bases, V lost 2 bases, and 4 bases had no gene match. Germline V gene data show CDR1 as MNHEY and CDR2 as SVGAGI.

V gene TRBV29-1 combines with J gene TRBJ1-2, with D perhaps matching TRBD1 (5 bases). With 6 bases removed from V and 4 bases from J, the gap between germline ends came to 18 bases. The CDR3 sequence is 14 residues long. CDR1 is SQVTM, CDR2 ANQGSEA, per germline. CDR3 sequence (DNA): TGCAGCGTCGATCTGGGGACTTTCGTCTATGGCTACACCTTC. The encoded protein is CSVDLGTFVYGYTF. Variable domain in full (rest from reference TRBV29-1 and TRBJ1-2): SAVISQKPSRDICQRGTSLTIQCQVDSQVTMMFWYRQQPGQSLTLIATANQGSEATYESGFVIDKFPISRPNLTFSTLTVSNMSPEDSSIYLCSVDLGTFVYGYTFGSGTRLTVV.

This clone came up once. This chain connects TRBV7-6 to TRBJ2-7; TRBD1 is a possible D gene (5 bases). V lost 3 bases, J lost 2 bases, and 20 bases lay in between. Germline values: CDR1 SGHVS, CDR2 FNYEAQ. This CDR3 region has 17 residues. This CDR3 is CASSFNSVGRTTYEQYF. CDR3 nucleotides: TGTGCCAGCAGCTTTAATTCGGTCGGACGGACAACCTACGAGCAGTACTTC.

The DNA of the CDR3 is TGCGCCAGCAGCCAAGTCCCCCCGGGGGTCCCCAGCACAGATACGCAGTATTTT. As protein: CASSQVPPGVPSTDTQYF. V gene TRBV4-1 combines with J gene TRBJ2-3; a weak D match, TRBD2 (6 bases). The CDR3 loop spans 18 amino acids. The germline gives CDR1 MGHRA, CDR2 YSYEKL. Trimming took 1 base from V and 0 from J, leaving 17 bases between them.

The V and J genes are TRBV10-3 and TRBJ1-1, with 7 bases matching TRBD1. This CDR3 is built from 15 residues. Germline trimming cut 4 bases from V and 4 bases from J; bases unmatched to any gene: 9. Per the germline V gene, CDR1 is ENHRY and CDR2 is SYGVKD. CDR3 loop: CAISGEIQGSTEAFF. The CDR3 DNA sequence: TGTGCCATCAGTGGGGAAATACAGGGGAGCACTGAAGCTTTCTTT.

This clone was seen a single time. The rearrangement uses TRBV6-5 and TRBJ1-1, with 10 bases identical to TRBD1. J lost 0 bases, V lost 1 base, and 2 bases had no gene match. Germline loops: CDR1 MNHEY, CDR2 SVGAGI. The CDR3 loop spans 16 amino acids. In DNA form, the CDR3 reads TGTGCCAGCAGTTACTGGGGGACAGGGGTGAACACTGAAGCTTTCTTT. Translated, it gives CASSYWGTGVNTEAFF.

This chain joins TRBV27 and TRBJ2-7; D is possibly TRBD2 (6 bases). V shed 1 base and J shed 2 bases, with 12 bases lying between them. The germline V gene encodes CDR1 MNHEY and CDR2 SMNVEV (reference sequence). The CDR3 covers 15 residues. The CDR3, as DNA: TGTGCCAGCAGTTTATACAAGGCGGGAACCTACGAGCAGTACTTC. Translating gives CASSLYKAGTYEQYF.

The chain combines TRBV7-2 with TRBJ2-7, with a weak D call TRBD1 (6 bases). The CDR3 runs 16 residues. Trimming cost V 0 bases and J 3 bases, with 15 bases left between them. CDR1 and CDR2 (germline): SGHTA, FQGNSA. The CDR3 reads CASSLAPRGLYYEQYF. As DNA, the CDR3 is TGTGCCAGCAGCTTAGCTCCCAGGGGTCTATACTACGAGCAGTACTTC.

The V gene is TRBV2, the J gene TRBJ1-5; D perhaps matches TRBD1 (6 bases). The CDR3 contains 16 residues. Germline assignment: CDR1 SNHLY and CDR2 FYNNEI. V was clipped by 2 bases and J by 1 base, with 12 bases between them. As DNA, the CDR3 is TGTGCCAGCAGTGAATTTGGGGGCGGGAGCAATCAGCCCCAGCATTTT. The encoded protein is CASSEFGGGSNQPQHF.

The sample holds one count of this clone. The CDR3 nucleotides read TGTGCCAGCAGCTCACAGGACAGGGGACCCTACGAGCAGTACTTC. It specifies CASSSQDRGPYEQYF. This chain uses TRBV9 with TRBJ2-7, with 9 positions matching TRBD1. V shed 4 bases and J 2 bases; nucleotides not matched to a gene: 7. CDR3 length: 15 residues. Germline CDR1 is SGDLS and CDR2 is YYNGEE.

The CDR3 coding sequence is TGCGCCAGCAGGCTTGGTATTGGGGTTTACCCTGGGCAGGGGCAGTTCTTC. As protein: CASRLGIGVYPGQGQFF. V and J are TRBV5-1 and TRBJ2-1, with D possibly being TRBD1 (5 bases). The germline V gene has CDR1 SGHRS and CDR2 YFSETQ. CDR3 size: 17 residues. The V gene lost 5 bases and the J gene lost 12 bases, with 30 bases spanning the gap.

The V call is TRBV5-1, the J call TRBJ1-1; D perhaps matches TRBD1 (6 bases). V gave up 2 bases and J gave up 1 base, with 15 bases separating them. Germline V CDR1 and CDR2: SGHRS, YFSETQ. The CDR3 is 16 residues long. The CDR3 is CASSFGQLYQNTEAFF. The CDR3 nucleotides are TGCGCCAGCAGCTTCGGACAGCTATACCAGAACACTGAAGCTTTCTTT.